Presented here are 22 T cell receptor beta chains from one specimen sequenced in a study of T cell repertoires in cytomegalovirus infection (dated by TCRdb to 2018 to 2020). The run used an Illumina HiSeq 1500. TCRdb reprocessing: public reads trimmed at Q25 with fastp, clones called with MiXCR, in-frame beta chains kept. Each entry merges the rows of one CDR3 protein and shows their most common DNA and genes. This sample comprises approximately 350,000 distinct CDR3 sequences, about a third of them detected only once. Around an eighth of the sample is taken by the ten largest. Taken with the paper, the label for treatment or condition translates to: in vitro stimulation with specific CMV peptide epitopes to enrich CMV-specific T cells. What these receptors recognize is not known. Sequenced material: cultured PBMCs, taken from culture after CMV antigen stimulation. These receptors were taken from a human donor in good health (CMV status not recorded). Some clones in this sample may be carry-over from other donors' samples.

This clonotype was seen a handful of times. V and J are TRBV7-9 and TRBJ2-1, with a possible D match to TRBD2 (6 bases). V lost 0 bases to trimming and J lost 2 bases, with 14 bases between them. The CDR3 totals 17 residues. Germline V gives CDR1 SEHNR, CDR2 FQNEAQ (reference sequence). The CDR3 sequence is CASSLASTSRAYNEQFF. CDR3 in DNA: TGTGCCAGCAGCTTAGCCTCGACTAGTCGGGCCTACAATGAGCAGTTCTTC.

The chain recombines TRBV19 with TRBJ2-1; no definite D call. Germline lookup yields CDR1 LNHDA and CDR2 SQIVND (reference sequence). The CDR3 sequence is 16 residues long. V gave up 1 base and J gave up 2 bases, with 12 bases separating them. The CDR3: CASSIGKLKAYNEQFF. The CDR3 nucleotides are TGTGCCAGTAGTATAGGTAAACTGAAGGCCTACAATGAGCAGTTCTTC.

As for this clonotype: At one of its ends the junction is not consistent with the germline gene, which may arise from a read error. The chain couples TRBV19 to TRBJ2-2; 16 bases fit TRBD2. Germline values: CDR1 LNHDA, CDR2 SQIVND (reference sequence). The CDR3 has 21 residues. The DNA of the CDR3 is TGTGCCAGTAGTATAAGTCGTACGGGACTAGCGGGAGGGGCGAACACCGGGGCGCTGTTTTTT. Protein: CASSISRTGLAGGANTGALFF. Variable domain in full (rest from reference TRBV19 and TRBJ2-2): DGGITQSPKYLFRKEGQNVTLSCEQNLNHDAMYWYRQDPGQGLRLIYYSQIVNDFQKGDIAEGYSVSREKKESFPLTVTSAQKNPTAFYLCASSISRTGLAGGANTGALFFGEGSRLTVL.

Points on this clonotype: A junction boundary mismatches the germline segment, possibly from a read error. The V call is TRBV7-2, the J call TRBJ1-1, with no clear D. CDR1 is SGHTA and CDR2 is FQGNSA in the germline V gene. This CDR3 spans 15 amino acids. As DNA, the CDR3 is TGTGCCAGCAGCTTACAGTTGAGTATGAACGCTGAAGCTTTCTTT. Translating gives CASSLQLSMNAEAFF. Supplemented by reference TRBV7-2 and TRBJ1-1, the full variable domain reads GAGVSQSPSNKVTEKGKDVELRCDPISGHTALYWYRQSLGQGLEFLIYFQGNSAPDKSGLPSDRFSAERTGGSVSTLTIQRTQQEDSAVYLCASSLQLSMNAEAFFGQGTRLTVV.

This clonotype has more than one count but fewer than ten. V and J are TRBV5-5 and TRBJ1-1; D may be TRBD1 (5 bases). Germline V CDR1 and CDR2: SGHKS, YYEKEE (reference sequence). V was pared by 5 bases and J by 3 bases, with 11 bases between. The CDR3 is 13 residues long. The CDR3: CASSTTRDTEAFF. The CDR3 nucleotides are TGTGCCAGCAGTACGACCAGGGACACTGAAGCTTTCTTT.

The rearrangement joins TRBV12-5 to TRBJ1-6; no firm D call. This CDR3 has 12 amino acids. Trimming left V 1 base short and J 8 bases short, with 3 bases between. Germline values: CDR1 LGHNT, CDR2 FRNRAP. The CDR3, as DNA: TGTGCTAGTGGTTTGGGACATTCACCCCTCCACTTT. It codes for CASGLGHSPLHF.

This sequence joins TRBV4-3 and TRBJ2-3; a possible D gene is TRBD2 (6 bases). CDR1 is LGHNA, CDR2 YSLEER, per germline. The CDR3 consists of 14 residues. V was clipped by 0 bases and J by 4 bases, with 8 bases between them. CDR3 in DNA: TGCGCCAGCAGCCAAGATGGGACTTCAGATACGCAGTATTTT. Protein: CASSQDGTSDTQYF.

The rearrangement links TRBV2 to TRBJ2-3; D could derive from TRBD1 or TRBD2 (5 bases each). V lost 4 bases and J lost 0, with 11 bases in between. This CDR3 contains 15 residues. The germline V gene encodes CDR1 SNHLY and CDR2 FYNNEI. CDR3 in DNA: TGTGCCAGCAGTGCCGGGACGGGAAGCACAGATACGCAGTATTTT. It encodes CASSAGTGSTDTQYF.

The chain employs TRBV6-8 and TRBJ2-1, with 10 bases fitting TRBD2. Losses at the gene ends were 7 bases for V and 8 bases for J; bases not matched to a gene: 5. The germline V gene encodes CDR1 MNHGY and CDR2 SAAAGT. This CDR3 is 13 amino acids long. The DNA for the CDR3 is TGTGCCAGCACCCGAGCGGGAGGGGATGAGCAGTTCTTC. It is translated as CASTRAGGDEQFF.

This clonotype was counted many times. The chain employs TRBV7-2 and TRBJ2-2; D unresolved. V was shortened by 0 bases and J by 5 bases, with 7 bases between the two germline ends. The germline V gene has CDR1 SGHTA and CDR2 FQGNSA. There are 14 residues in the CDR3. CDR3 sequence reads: CASSLAKNTGELFF. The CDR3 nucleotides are TGTGCCAGCAGCTTAGCTAAGAATACCGGGGAGCTGTTTTTT.

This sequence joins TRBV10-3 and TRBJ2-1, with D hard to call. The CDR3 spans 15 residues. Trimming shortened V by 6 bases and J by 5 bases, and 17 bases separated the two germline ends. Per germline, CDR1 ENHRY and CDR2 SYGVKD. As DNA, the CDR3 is TGTGCCATCAGCGTTAGCTGGAGATCCCACAATGAGCAGTTCTTC. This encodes CAISVSWRSHNEQFF.

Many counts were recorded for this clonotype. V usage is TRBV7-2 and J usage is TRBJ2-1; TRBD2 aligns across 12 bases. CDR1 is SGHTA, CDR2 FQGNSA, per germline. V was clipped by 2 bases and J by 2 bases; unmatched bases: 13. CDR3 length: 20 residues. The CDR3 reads CASSLLAGLAGQRAYNEQFF. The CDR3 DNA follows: TGTGCCAGCAGCTTATTGGCCGGACTAGCGGGACAAAGAGCCTACAATGAGCAGTTCTTC.

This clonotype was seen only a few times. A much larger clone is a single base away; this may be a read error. This chain's CDR3 is CASSLGGNSYNEQFF. The CDR3, as DNA: TGTGCCAGCAGCTTGGGCGGGAACTCCTACAATGAGCAGTTCTTC. The genes are TRBV11-2 and TRBJ2-1; weak D call: TRBD2 (6 bases). Germline V gene data show CDR1 as SGHAT and CDR2 as FQNNGV. The CDR3 extends over 15 amino acids. Trimming pared 3 bases from V and 0 bases from J, leaving 9 bases between.

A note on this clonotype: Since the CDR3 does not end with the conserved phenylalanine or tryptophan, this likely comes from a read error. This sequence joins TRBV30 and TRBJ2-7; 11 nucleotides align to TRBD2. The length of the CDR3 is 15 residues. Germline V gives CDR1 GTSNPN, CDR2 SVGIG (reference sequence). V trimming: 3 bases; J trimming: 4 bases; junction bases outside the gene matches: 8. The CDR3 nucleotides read TGTGCCTGGAGGCAAAGACTAGCGGGAACATACGAGCAGTACTGC. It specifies CAWRQRLAGTYEQYC.

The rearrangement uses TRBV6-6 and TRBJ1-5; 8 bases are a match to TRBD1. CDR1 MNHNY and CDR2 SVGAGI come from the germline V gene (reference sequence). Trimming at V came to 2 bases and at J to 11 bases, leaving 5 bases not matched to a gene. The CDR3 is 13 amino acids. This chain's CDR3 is CASSYGSGGTQHF. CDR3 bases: TGTGCCAGCAGTTACGGATCAGGGGGCACCCAGCATTTT.

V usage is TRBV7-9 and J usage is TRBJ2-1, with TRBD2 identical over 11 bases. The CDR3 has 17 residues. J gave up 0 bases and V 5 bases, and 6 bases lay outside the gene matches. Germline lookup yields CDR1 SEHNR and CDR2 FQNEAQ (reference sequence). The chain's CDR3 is CASSQWTSGFSYNEQFF. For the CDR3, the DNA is TGTGCCAGCAGCCAATGGACTAGCGGGTTCTCCTACAATGAGCAGTTCTTC.

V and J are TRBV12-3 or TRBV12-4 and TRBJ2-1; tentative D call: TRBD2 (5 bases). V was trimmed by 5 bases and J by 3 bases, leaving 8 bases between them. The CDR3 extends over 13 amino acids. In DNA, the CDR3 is TGTGCCAGCAGTAACCGGGGCTACAATGAGCAGTTCTTC. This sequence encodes CASSNRGYNEQFF.

The CDR3 DNA follows: TGTGCCAGCAGGGTGGCGGGAGGGGCGAGAGCGCAGTATTTT. It encodes CASRVAGGARAQYF. The genes are TRBV7-2 and TRBJ2-3; 9 nucleotides match TRBD2. Germline values: CDR1 SGHTA, CDR2 FQGNSA. This CDR3 comprises 14 residues. V shed 6 bases, J shed 10 bases, and the junction held 11 bases outside the gene matches.

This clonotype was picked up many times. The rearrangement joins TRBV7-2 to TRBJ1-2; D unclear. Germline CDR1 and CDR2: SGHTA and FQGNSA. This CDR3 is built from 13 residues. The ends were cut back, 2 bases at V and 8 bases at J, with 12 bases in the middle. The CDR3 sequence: CASSLINIGGYTF. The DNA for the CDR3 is TGTGCCAGCAGCTTAATAAATATCGGGGGCTACACCTTC.

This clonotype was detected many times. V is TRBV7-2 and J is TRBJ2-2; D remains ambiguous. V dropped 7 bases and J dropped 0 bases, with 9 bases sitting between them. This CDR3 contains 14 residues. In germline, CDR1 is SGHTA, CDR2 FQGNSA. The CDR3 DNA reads TGTGCCAGCAAGAAAGGCGCGAACACCGGGGAGCTGTTTTTT. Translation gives CASKKGANTGELFF.

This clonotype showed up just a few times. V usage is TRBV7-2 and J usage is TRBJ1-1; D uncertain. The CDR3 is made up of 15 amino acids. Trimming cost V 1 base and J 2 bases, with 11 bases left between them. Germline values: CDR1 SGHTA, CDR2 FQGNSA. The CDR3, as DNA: TGTGCCAGCAGCTTAGGGTTGTCCCCTAACACTGAAGCTTTCTTT. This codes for CASSLGLSPNTEAFF.

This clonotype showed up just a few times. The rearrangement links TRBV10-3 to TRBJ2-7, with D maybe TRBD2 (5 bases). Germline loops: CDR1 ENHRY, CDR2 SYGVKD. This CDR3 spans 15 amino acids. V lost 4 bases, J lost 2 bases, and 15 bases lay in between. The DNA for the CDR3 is TGTGCCATCAGTGGCTCCTCGGGGAACCCCTACGAGCAGTACGTC. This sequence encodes CAISGSSGNPYEQYV.